This T cell receptor beta chain was sequenced in a study of blood T cell repertoires in COVID-19. The CDR3 runs 12 residues. Trimming removed 7 bases at V and 6 bases at J, with 13 bases between. Original processing notes: Amplification of reference gene primers provided the estimated nucleated cell counts. Generated by immunoSEQ multiplex PCR, the TCRdb table keeps only in-frame clones and is missing some. V, J and clone size were drawn from that table, and D and trimming were deduced from the DNA. This table holds around 340,000 clones, around nine tenths found once. The count of this clone is one. Sequences were obtained from PBMCs or T cells enriched from blood (not recorded which). The sequence derives from a woman aged 25 to 39 who had been exposed to COVID-19. The chain carries TRBV12-3 or TRBV12-4 and TRBJ2-7, with D perhaps TRBD2 (5 bases). The CDR3 spells CASTLQRGEQYF. The DNA for the CDR3 is TGTGCCAGCACCTTGCAACGGGGCGAGCAGTACTTC.